Below are 16 T cell receptor beta chains sequenced from a single sample in a study of T cells after yellow fever vaccination. TCRdb reprocessed the 5' RACE reads via MiXCR and lists one record per CDR3 protein. This repertoire shows hundreds of thousands of distinct CDR3 sequences, 10% to 15% found once; its top ten account for around 14%. Sequenced material: PBMCs, taken on the day of the yellow fever booster vaccination. Receptors originate from a man aged 30-40 years who received the YFV17D yellow fever vaccine.

This clonotype was found a few times. The CDR3: CAISEPTGFSTYEQYF. The CDR3 coding sequence is TGTGCCATCAGTGAGCCGACGGGGTTTAGCACCTACGAGCAGTACTTC. The chain carries TRBV10-3 and TRBJ2-7, with D possibly matching TRBD2 (5 bases). The V end lost 2 bases, the J end lost 2 bases, and 16 bases lay between the germline ends. The CDR3 sequence is 16 residues long. Germline CDR1 ENHRY, CDR2 SYGVKD.

The J gene is TRBJ1-5, the V gene TRBV7-2; TRBD1 is a possible D gene (5 bases). V was cut by 0 bases and J by 7 bases, with 16 bases left in between. The CDR3 is made up of 16 amino acids. The germline gives CDR1 SGHTA, CDR2 FQGNSA. The CDR3 nucleotides read TGTGCCAGCAGCTTAGCGGAAGGAGGGGTACGGCAGCCCCAGCATTTT. This encodes CASSLAEGGVRQPQHF. The full variable domain, with the rest looked up from reference TRBV7-2 and TRBJ1-5, is GAGVSQSPSNKVTEKGKDVELRCDPISGHTALYWYRQSLGQGLEFLIYFQGNSAPDKSGLPSDRFSAERTGGSVSTLTIQRTQQEDSAVYLCASSLAEGGVRQPQHFGDGTRLSIL.

This clonotype occurred a few times. The genes are TRBV30 and TRBJ2-7; D remains unclear. Germline V CDR1 and CDR2: GTSNPN, SVGIG (reference sequence). The V end lost 0 bases, the J end lost 3 bases, and 15 bases lay between the germline ends. This CDR3 is built from 15 residues. In DNA, the CDR3 is TGTGCCTGGAGTGTAACATTCGGGTATAACTACGAGCAGTACTTC. Protein: CAWSVTFGYNYEQYF.

The V and J genes are TRBV27 and TRBJ2-2, with D perhaps being TRBD1 or TRBD2 (5 bases each). The CDR3 has 15 amino acids. CDR1 is MNHEY, CDR2 SMNVEV, per germline (reference sequence). V was cut by 7 bases and J by 5 bases, with 17 bases left in between. CDR3 sequence reads: CASKWDGKGTGELFF. In DNA form, the CDR3 reads TGTGCCAGCAAATGGGACGGAAAAGGGACCGGGGAGCTGTTTTTT.

The V and J genes are TRBV19 and TRBJ2-1; D possibly uses TRBD1 or TRBD2 (5 bases each). Germline V lookup: CDR1 LNHDA, CDR2 SQIVND (reference sequence). The V end lost 5 bases, the J end lost 2 bases, and 13 bases lay between the germline ends. This CDR3 has 15 amino acids. CDR3 DNA sequence: TGTGCCAGTAGTTCCCGGGGCGGTGCCTACAATGAGCAGTTCTTC. This gives the protein CASSSRGGAYNEQFF. The full variable domain, completed using reference TRBV19 and TRBJ2-1, is DGGITQSPKYLFRKEGQNVTLSCEQNLNHDAMYWYRQDPGQGLRLIYYSQIVNDFQKGDIAEGYSVSREKKESFPLTVTSAQKNPTAFYLCASSSRGGAYNEQFFGPGTRLTVL.

The sample holds a few counts of this clonotype. V gene TRBV27 combines with J gene TRBJ2-7; 7 positions match TRBD1. The CDR3 is made up of 13 amino acids. The germline gives CDR1 MNHEY, CDR2 SMNVEV (reference sequence). V lost 5 bases to trimming and J lost 6 bases; unmatched junction nucleotides: 7. In DNA form, the CDR3 reads TGTGCCAGCAGTATCTTACCAGGGGGCGAGCAGTACTTC. Amino acids: CASSILPGGEQYF.

V gene TRBV12-3 or TRBV12-4 combines with J gene TRBJ1-2; 7 bases agree with TRBD1. CDR3 length: 14 amino acids. The V segment lost 6 bases and the J segment 6 bases; nucleotides outside the gene matches: 10. CDR3 residues: CASSQNRGINGYTF. Here the CDR3 DNA reads TGTGCCAGCAGCCAAAACAGGGGTATTAATGGCTACACCTTC.

A few counts support this clonotype. At one end, the junction sequence differs from germline, possibly due to a read error. The chain has TRBV5-6 and TRBJ2-5; D is uncertain. The CDR3 is 11 residues long. The germline V gene encodes CDR1 SGHDT and CDR2 YYEEEE. CDR3: CASSPHQMTSF. DNA of the CDR3: TGTGCCAGCAGCCCACACCAAATGACGAGCTTC.

The chain links TRBV12-3 or TRBV12-4 to TRBJ2-1; D is unclear. CDR3 length: 12 amino acids. The V end lost 7 bases, the J end lost 7 bases, and 11 bases lay between the germline ends. The CDR3 loop is CASNHNGNEQFF. The CDR3 DNA sequence: TGTGCCAGCAACCATAATGGGAATGAGCAGTTCTTC.

This clonotype was recorded at least ten times. The chain recombines TRBV29-1 with TRBJ2-3; unclear D gene. There are 10 residues in the CDR3. Trimming took off 2 bases at V and 4 bases at J, with 1 base between the two ends. Germline CDR1 reads SQVTM; CDR2 reads ANQGSEA. The CDR3 loop reads CSVESDTQYF. The CDR3 DNA reads TGCAGCGTTGAATCAGATACGCAGTATTTT.

The table lists this clonotype with a few counts. The chain carries TRBV7-9 and TRBJ2-2, with D hard to call. V lost 2 bases, J lost 7 bases, and 8 bases lay in between. CDR1 and CDR2 from the germline V gene are SEHNR and FQNEAQ (reference sequence). The CDR3 extends over 13 amino acids. CDR3 sequence: CASSLRLLGELFF. CDR3 nucleotides: TGTGCCAGCAGCTTACGGCTGCTCGGGGAGCTGTTTTTT.

In its sample, this clonotype was seen a few times. This chain joins TRBV5-4 and TRBJ2-1; D perhaps matches TRBD2 (6 bases). Trimming removed 4 bases from V and 2 bases from J, with 16 bases in between. CDR1 and CDR2 from the germline V gene are SGHNT and YYREEE (reference sequence). This CDR3 spans 16 amino acids. CDR3 loop: CASSISGATPYNEQFF. Written as DNA, the CDR3 is TGTGCCAGCAGCATTAGCGGCGCCACCCCCTACAATGAGCAGTTCTTC.

The chain uses TRBV27 and TRBJ2-1; TRBD2 matches 7 bases. Germline V gene data show CDR1 as MNHEY and CDR2 as SMNVEV (reference sequence). The V gene end was trimmed by 10 bases and the J gene end by 1 base; junction bases not matched to a gene: 10. The CDR3 runs to 15 residues. The CDR3 sequence: CATMILSGSYNEQFF. DNA for the CDR3: TGTGCCACCATGATCCTTAGCGGGTCCTACAATGAGCAGTTCTTC.

In its sample, this clonotype was seen many times. The rearrangement joins TRBV4-1 to TRBJ2-7; 14 positions match TRBD2. CDR1 is MGHRA and CDR2 is YSYEKL in the germline V gene. V trimming: 3 bases; J trimming: 0 bases; junction bases outside the gene matches: 4. The CDR3 runs to 17 residues. The CDR3 nucleotides are TGCGCCAGCAGCCAGGGACTAGCGGGAGAAGTCTCCTACGAGCAGTACTTC. Its translation: CASSQGLAGEVSYEQYF.

This clonotype has more than one count but fewer than ten. This chain uses TRBV12-3 or TRBV12-4 with TRBJ1-5; a weak D match, TRBD1 (5 bases). CDR3 length: 16 residues. V gave up 5 bases and J gave up 2 bases, with 16 bases separating them. The CDR3 sequence: CASSRDSARGNQPQHF. The DNA of the CDR3 is TGTGCCAGCAGTAGAGACAGTGCGCGTGGCAATCAGCCCCAGCATTTT.

This clonotype turned up a few times. The chain links TRBV20-1 to TRBJ2-7; 10 bases are shared with TRBD2. V dropped 0 bases and J dropped 4; count of bases not matched to a gene: 12. CDR1 is DFQATT and CDR2 is SNEGSKA in the germline V gene (reference sequence). The CDR3 has 17 residues. The CDR3 DNA sequence: TGCAGTGCTAGAGATCGCCCCGCTAGCGGGAGCTTTTACGAGCAGTACTTC. This encodes CSARDRPASGSFYEQYF.